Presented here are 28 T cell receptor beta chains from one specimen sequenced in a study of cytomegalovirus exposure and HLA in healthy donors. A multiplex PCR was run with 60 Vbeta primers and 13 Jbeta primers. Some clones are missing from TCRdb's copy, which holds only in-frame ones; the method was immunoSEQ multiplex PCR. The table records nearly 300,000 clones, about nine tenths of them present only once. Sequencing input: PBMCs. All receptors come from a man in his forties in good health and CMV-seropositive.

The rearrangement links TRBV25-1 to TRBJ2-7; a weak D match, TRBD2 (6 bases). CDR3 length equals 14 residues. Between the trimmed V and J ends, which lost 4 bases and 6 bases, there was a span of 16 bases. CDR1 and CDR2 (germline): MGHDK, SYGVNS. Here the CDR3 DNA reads TGTGCCAGCAGTGGCTCACTAGCTTCTGGCGAGCAGTACTTC. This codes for CASSGSLASGEQYF.

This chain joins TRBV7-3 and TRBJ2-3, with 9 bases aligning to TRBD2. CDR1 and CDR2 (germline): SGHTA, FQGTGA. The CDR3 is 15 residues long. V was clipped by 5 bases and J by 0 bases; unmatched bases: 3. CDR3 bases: TGTGCCAGCAGCCCGGGACTAGCTAGCACAGATACGCAGTATTTT. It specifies CASSPGLASTDTQYF.

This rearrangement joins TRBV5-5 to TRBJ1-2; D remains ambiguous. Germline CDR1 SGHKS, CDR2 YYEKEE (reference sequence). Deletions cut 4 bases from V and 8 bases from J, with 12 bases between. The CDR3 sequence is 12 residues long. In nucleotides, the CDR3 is TGTGCCAGCAGCCCAGTCCTTGCAGGCTACACCTTC. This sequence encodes CASSPVLAGYTF. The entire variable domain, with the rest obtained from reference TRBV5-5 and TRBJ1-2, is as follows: DAGVTQSPTHLIKTRGQQVTLRCSPISGHKSVSWYQQVLGQGPQFIFQYYEKEERGRGNFPDRFSARQFPNYSSELNVNALLLGDSALYLCASSPVLAGYTFGSGTRLTVV.

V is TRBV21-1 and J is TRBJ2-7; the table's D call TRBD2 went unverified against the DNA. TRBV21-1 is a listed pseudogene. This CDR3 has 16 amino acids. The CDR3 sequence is CASSKVGLAGAYEQYF. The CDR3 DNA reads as TGTGCCAGCAGCAAAGTGGGACTAGCGGGAGCTTACGAGCAGTACTTC.

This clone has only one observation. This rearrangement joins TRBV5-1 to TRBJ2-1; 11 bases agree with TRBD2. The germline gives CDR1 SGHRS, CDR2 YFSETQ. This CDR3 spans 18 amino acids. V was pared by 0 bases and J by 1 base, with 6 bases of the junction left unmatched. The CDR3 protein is CASSLAGIAGGSYNEQFF. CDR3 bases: TGCGCCAGCAGCTTGGCCGGAATAGCGGGAGGGTCCTACAATGAGCAGTTCTTC.

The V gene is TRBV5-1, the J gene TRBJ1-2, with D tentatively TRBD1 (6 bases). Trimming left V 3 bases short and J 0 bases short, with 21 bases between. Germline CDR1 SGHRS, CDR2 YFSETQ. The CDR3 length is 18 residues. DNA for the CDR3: TGCGCCAGCAGCTCTTTGGGGGAAACAGGGCCAACTAACTATGGCTACACCTTC. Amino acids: CASSSLGETGPTNYGYTF.

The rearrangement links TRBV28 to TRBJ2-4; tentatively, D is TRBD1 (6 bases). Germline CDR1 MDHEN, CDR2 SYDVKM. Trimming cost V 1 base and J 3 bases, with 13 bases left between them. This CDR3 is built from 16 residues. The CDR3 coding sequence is TGTGCCAGCAGTTTATACAGGGTCGATAGCAAAAACATTCAGTACTTC. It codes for CASSLYRVDSKNIQYF.

CDR3 protein: CASSSIGTGHYGYTF. CDR3 coding DNA: TGTGCCAGCAGTTCGATCGGGACAGGGCACTATGGCTACACCTTC. The J gene is TRBJ1-2, the V gene TRBV27, with TRBD1 identical over 9 bases. The ends lost 4 bases at V and 3 bases at J; junction bases unmatched: 6. Per the germline V gene, CDR1 is MNHEY and CDR2 is SMNVEV (reference sequence). This CDR3 comprises 15 residues.

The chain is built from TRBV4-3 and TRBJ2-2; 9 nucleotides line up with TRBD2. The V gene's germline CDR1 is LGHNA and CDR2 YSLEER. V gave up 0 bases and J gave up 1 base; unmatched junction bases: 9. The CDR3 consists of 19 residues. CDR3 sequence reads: CASSQEISGSSQNTGELFF. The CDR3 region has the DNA TGCGCCAGCAGCCAAGAAATTAGCGGGAGCTCACAGAACACCGGGGAGCTGTTTTTT.

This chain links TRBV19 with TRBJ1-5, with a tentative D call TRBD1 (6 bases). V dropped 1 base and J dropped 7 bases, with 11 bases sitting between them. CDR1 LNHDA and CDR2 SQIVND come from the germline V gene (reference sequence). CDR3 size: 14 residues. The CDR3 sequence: CASSIGQAEQPQHF. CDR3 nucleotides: TGTGCCAGTAGTATAGGACAGGCCGAGCAGCCCCAGCATTTT.

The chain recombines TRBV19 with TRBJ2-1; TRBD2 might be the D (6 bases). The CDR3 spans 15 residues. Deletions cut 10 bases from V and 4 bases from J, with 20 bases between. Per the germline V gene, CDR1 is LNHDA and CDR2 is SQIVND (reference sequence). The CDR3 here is CATLPSPAGYNEQFF. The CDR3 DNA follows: TGTGCCACCCTACCCAGTCCGGCGGGGTACAATGAGCAGTTCTTC.

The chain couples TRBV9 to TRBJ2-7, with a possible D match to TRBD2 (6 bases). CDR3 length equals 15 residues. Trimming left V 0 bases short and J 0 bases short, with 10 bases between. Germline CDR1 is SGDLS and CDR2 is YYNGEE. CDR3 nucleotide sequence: TGTGCCAGCAGCGTAGGGGGGGACGGCTCCTACGAGCAGTACTTC. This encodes CASSVGGDGSYEQYF.

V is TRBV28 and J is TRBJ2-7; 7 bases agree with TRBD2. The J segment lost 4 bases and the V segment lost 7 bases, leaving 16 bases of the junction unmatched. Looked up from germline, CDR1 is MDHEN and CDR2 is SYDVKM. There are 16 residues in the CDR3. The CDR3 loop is CASIPRWRESQYEQYF. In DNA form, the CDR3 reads TGTGCCAGCATCCCTCGTTGGCGGGAGAGTCAGTACGAGCAGTACTTC.

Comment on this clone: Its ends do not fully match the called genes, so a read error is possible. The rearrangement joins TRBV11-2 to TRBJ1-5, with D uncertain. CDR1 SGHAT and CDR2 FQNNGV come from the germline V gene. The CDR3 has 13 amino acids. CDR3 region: CTSSLGPGQPQHF. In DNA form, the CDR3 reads TGTACCAGCAGCTTAGGGCCTGGTCAGCCCCAGCATTTT.

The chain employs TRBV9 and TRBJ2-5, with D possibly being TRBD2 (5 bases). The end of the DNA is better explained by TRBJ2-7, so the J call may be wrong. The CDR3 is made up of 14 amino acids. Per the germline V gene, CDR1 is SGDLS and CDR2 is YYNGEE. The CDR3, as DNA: TGTGCCAGCAGCGTAGATGCGGGTACCTACGAGCAGTACTTC. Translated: CASSVDAGTYEQYF.

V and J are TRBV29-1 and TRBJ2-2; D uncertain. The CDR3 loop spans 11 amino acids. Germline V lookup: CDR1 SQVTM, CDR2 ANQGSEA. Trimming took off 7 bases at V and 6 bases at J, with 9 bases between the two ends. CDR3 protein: CSASLSGELFF. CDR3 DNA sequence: TGCAGCGCTTCACTCTCCGGGGAGCTGTTTTTT.

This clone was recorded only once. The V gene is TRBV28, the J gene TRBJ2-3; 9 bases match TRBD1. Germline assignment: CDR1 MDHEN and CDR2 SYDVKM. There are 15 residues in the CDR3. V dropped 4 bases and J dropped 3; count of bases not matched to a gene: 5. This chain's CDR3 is CASSSRQGDTDTQYF. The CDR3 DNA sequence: TGTGCCAGCAGTTCCCGACAGGGGGATACAGATACGCAGTATTTT.

The CDR3 region has the DNA TGTGCCAGCAGTTTACCGACAGAGAGATATGGCTACACCTTC. It translates to CASSLPTERYGYTF. V and J are TRBV28 and TRBJ1-2, with D perhaps matching TRBD1 (5 bases). Germline V gives CDR1 MDHEN, CDR2 SYDVKM. This CDR3 has 14 residues. Trimming stripped 2 bases from V and 5 bases from J, with 12 bases between.

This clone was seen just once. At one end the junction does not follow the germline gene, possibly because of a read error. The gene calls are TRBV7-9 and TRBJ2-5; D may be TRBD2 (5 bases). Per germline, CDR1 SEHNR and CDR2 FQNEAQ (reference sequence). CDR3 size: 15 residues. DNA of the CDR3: TGTTCCAGCAGCTTAGTCCCGGGATTACAAGAGACCCAGTACTTC. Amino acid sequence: CSSSLVPGLQETQYF.

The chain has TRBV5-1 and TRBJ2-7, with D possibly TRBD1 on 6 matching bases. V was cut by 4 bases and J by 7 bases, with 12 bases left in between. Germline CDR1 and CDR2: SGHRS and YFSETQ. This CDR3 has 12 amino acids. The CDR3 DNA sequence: TGCGCCAGCAGCCCGGGGACAATGGAGCAGTACTTC. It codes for CASSPGTMEQYF.

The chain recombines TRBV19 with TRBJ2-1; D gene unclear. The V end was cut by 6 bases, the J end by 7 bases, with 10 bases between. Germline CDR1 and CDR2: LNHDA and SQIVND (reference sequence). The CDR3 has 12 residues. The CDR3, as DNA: TGTGCCAGTAGGTTCGCTGCGAATGAGCAGTTCTTC. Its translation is CASRFAANEQFF.

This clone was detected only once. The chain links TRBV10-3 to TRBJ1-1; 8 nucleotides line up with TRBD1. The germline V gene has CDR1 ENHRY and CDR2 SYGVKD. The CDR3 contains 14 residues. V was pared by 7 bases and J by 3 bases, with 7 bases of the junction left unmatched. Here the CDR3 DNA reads TGTGCCATCACCAGGACAGGGCGGGACACTGAAGCTTTCTTT. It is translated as CAITRTGRDTEAFF.

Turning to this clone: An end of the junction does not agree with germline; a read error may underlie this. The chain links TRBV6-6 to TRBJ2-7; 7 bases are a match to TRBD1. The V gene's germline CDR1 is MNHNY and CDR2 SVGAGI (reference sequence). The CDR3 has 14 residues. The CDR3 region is CASSHSTGVGEQYF. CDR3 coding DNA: TGTGCCAGCAGTCACTCCACAGGGGTCGGCGAGCAGTACTTC.

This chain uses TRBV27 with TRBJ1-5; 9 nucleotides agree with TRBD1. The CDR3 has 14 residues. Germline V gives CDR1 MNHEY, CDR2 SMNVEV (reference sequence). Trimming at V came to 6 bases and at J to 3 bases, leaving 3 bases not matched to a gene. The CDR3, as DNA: TGTGCCAGCAGGGACAGGGGTGACAATCAGCCCCAGCATTTT. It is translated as CASRDRGDNQPQHF.

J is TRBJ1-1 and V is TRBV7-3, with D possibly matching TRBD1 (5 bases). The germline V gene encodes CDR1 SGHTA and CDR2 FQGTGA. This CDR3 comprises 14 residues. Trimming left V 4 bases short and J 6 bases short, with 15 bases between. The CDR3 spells CASSSQGGYAEAFF. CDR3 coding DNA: TGTGCCAGCAGCTCCCAGGGAGGTTACGCTGAAGCTTTCTTT.

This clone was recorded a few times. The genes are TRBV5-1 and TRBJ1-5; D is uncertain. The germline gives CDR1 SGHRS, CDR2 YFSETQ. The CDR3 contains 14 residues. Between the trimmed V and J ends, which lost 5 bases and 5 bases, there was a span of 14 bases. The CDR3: CASSRGGVDQPQHF. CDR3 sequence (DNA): TGCGCCAGCAGTCGCGGCGGGGTAGATCAGCCCCAGCATTTT.

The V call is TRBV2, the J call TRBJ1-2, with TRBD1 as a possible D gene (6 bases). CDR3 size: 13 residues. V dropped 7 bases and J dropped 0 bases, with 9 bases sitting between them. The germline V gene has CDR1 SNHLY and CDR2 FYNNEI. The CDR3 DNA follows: TGTGCCAGCATGGCAGGGGCTAACTATGGCTACACCTTC. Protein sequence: CASMAGANYGYTF.

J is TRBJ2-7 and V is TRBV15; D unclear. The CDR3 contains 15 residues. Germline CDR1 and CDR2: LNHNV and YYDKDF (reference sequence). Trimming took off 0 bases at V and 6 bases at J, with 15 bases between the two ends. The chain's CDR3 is CATSRDWLVSVEQYF. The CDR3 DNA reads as TGTGCCACCAGCAGAGATTGGCTAGTGTCGGTCGAGCAGTACTTC.